This T cell receptor beta chain was found in a study of shared clonotypes between healthy human individuals. Study background: The people who gave samples were a couple of women and a few men aged 18 to 49.

This clone was detected once. Antigen: not known. Study results and caveats: Clonotype sharing among donors was thought likely to change with sequencing depth. Shared clonotypes: approximately 4.5% naive CD4, about 3.5% naive CD8, 2% to 2.5% memory CD4, 0.4% to 0.5% memory CD8.

Measured with immunoSEQ multiplex PCR; TCRdb has only the in-frame clones, and not every one. The sample comprises over a million clones, around 78% of which are singletons, and roughly 0.56% rests with the top ten. V was shortened by 4 bases and J by 6 bases, with 16 bases between the two germline ends. There are 15 residues in the CDR3. Germline CDR1 reads SGHRS; CDR2 reads YFSETQ. This chain connects TRBV5-1 to TRBJ1-4, with D possibly matching TRBD1 (5 bases). Sequencing was carried out using memory CD4+ T cells from PBMCs. Subset here: CD45RA-negative fraction. The TCR originated in a man in his late teens or twenties in good health. Some clones in this sample may be carry-over from other donors' samples. CDR3 loop: CASSNRDLPHEKLFF. The CDR3 DNA sequence: TGCGCCAGCAGCAACCGGGACCTACCCCATGAAAAACTGTTTTTT.